This entry is about one T cell receptor (beta chain). What it binds is unknown. The protocol was immunoSEQ multiplex PCR, while the TCRdb copy is restricted to in-frame clones and leaves out a portion. The sample yields approximately 15,000 clones, approximately 80% seen once. These data come from a study of PD-1 blockade in mismatch repair-deficient tumors. Indicated time point: roughly ten-day in vitro stimulation with candidate neoantigen peptide 5. The study's findings and limits: After pembrolizumab, tumor-resident clones rose rapidly, then generally contracted before radiologic responses.

Between the trimmed V and J ends, which lost 3 bases and 0 bases, there was a span of 5 bases. CDR1 MDHEN and CDR2 SYDVKM come from the germline V gene. This CDR3 region has 13 residues. The TCR sequence derives from an adult with mismatch repair-deficient cancer. V usage is TRBV28 and J usage is TRBJ1-1, with no clear D. Here the sequenced sample was cells cultured in vitro, taken from a patient treated with pembrolizumab. The CDR3 here is CASSFLVNTEAFF. CDR3 sequence (DNA): TGTGCCAGCAGTTTCTTAGTGAACACTGAAGCTTTCTTT. The full variable domain, its missing parts supplied by reference TRBV28 and TRBJ1-1, is DVKVTQSSRYLVKRTGEKVFLECVQDMDHENMFWYRQDPGLGLRLIYFSYDVKMKEKGDIPEGYSVSREKKERFSLILESASTNQTSMYLCASSFLVNTEAFFGQGTRLTVV.